A selection of T cell receptor beta chains follows, all from one sample in a study of blood T cell repertoires in COVID-19. Assay: immunoSEQ multiplex PCR; the TCRdb copy retains only in-frame clones and omits some. The sample holds 150,000 to 200,000 clones, more than 80% seen once. Sequencing was performed on PBMCs or T cells enriched from blood (not recorded which). The receptors come from a woman aged 18 to 35 who had recovered from COVID-19. Each CDR3 is given with its conserved first and last residue. The D gene is left open where the match is weak. Only part of the rows carry a size: once, few, many, or a class if the clone is expanded.

j_gene: TRBJ2-7; abundance: NA; d_gene: NA; len: 15; v_gene: TRBV11-2; CDR3aa: CASSLDGGVGYEQYF; CDR3nt: TGTGCCAGCAGCTTAGATGGAGGGGTTGGGTACGAGCAGTACTTC
j_gene: TRBJ1-2; abundance: NA; d_gene: NA; len: 15; v_gene: TRBV27; CDR3aa: CASSSRAGNPSGYTF; CDR3nt: TGTGCCAGCAGTTCCCGGGCAGGGAACCCCTCGGGCTACACCTTC
j_gene: TRBJ2-7; abundance: NA; d_gene: NA; len: 13; v_gene: TRBV5-1; CDR3aa: CASSLNRESEQYF; CDR3nt: TGCGCCAGCAGCCTCAACCGGGAATCGGAGCAGTACTTC
j_gene: TRBJ2-2; abundance: once; d_gene: NA; len: 18; v_gene: TRBV28; CDR3aa: CASSPINTANLNTGELFF; CDR3nt: TGTGCCAGCAGCCCAATTAACACAGCCAACCTGAACACCGGGGAGCTGTTTTTT
j_gene: TRBJ2-5; abundance: few; d_gene: TRBD1; len: 16; v_gene: TRBV5-4; CDR3aa: CASRRGTGGRDETQYF; CDR3nt: TGTGCCAGCAGGAGGGGGACAGGGGGCCGGGATGAGACCCAGTACTTC
j_gene: TRBJ1-2; abundance: NA; d_gene: TRBD1; len: 15; v_gene: TRBV11-2; CDR3aa: CASSLDLAGGLGYTF; CDR3nt: TGTGCCAGCAGCTTAGATCTCGCAGGGGGCCTTGGCTACACCTTC
j_gene: TRBJ1-2; abundance: NA; d_gene: NA; len: 14; v_gene: TRBV18; CDR3aa: CASSPARGADGYTF; CDR3nt: TGTGCCAGCTCTCCTGCACGGGGGGCGGATGGCTACACCTTC
j_gene: TRBJ1-6; abundance: NA; d_gene: NA; len: 14; v_gene: TRBV18; CDR3aa: CASSPRAGDSPLHF; CDR3nt: TGTGCCAGCTCACCACGGGCAGGGGATTCACCCCTCCACTTT
j_gene: TRBJ1-4; abundance: NA; d_gene: NA; len: 14; v_gene: TRBV4-1; CDR3aa: CASSPQGWGEKLFF; CDR3nt: TGCGCCAGCAGCCCCCAGGGGTGGGGGGAAAAACTGTTTTTT
j_gene: TRBJ1-1; abundance: NA; d_gene: NA; len: 15; v_gene: TRBV27; CDR3aa: CASSLTGTLNTEAFF; CDR3nt: TGTGCCAGCAGTTTGACCGGGACTTTGAACACTGAAGCTTTCTTT
j_gene: TRBJ2-2; abundance: few; d_gene: TRBD2; len: 17; v_gene: TRBV9; CDR3aa: CASTPSKAGARTGELFF; CDR3nt: TGTGCCAGCACCCCAAGCAAAGCGGGGGCGAGGACCGGGGAGCTGTTTTTT
j_gene: TRBJ1-1; abundance: NA; d_gene: NA; len: 13; v_gene: TRBV3-1/TRBV3-2; CDR3aa: CASSPGVVTEAFF; CDR3nt: TGTGCCAGCAGCCCGGGGGTAGTCACTGAAGCTTTCTTT
j_gene: TRBJ2-7; abundance: NA; d_gene: TRBD2; len: 15; v_gene: TRBV28; CDR3aa: CASSLAGVNSYEQYF; CDR3nt: TGTGCCAGCAGTTTAGCGGGGGTGAATTCCTACGAGCAGTACTTC
j_gene: TRBJ1-1; abundance: NA; d_gene: NA; len: 13; v_gene: TRBV19; CDR3aa: CASSMGGDTEAFF; CDR3nt: TGTGCCAGTAGTATGGGGGGAGACACTGAAGCTTTCTTT
j_gene: TRBJ2-6; abundance: NA; d_gene: NA; len: 16; v_gene: TRBV6-5; CDR3aa: CASSYTSNSGANVLTF; CDR3nt: TGTGCCAGCAGTTACACATCGAACTCTGGGGCCAACGTCCTGACTTTC
j_gene: TRBJ1-5; abundance: NA; d_gene: TRBD1; len: 14; v_gene: TRBV7-2; CDR3aa: CASSSRQGGQPQHF; CDR3nt: TGTGCCAGCAGCTCCCGACAGGGTGGTCAGCCCCAGCATTTT
j_gene: TRBJ2-2; abundance: NA; d_gene: TRBD2; len: 15; v_gene: TRBV2; CDR3aa: CARGSGTRNTGELFF; CDR3nt: TGTGCCAGGGGGTCCGGGACTAGAAACACCGGGGAGCTGTTTTTT
j_gene: TRBJ2-7; abundance: NA; d_gene: NA; len: 14; v_gene: TRBV21-1; CDR3aa: CASSKANSSYEQYF; CDR3nt: TGTGCCAGCAGCAAAGCTAACAGCTCCTACGAGCAGTACTTC
j_gene: TRBJ1-2; abundance: NA; d_gene: NA; len: 13; v_gene: TRBV5-1; CDR3aa: CASSQTGDYGYTF; CDR3nt: TGCGCCAGCAGCCAGACCGGGGACTATGGCTACACCTTC
j_gene: TRBJ2-3; abundance: NA; d_gene: TRBD2; len: 16; v_gene: TRBV5-1; CDR3aa: CASSPGAGLATDTQYF; CDR3nt: TGCGCCAGCAGCCCCGGGGCCGGACTAGCTACAGATACGCAGTATTTT
j_gene: TRBJ2-7; abundance: NA; d_gene: TRBD1; len: 16; v_gene: TRBV19; CDR3aa: CASSTRGQGAPYEQYF; CDR3nt: TGTGCCAGTAGTACCCGTGGACAGGGGGCACCGTACGAGCAGTACTTC
j_gene: TRBJ2-5; abundance: NA; d_gene: TRBD1; len: 17; v_gene: TRBV11-3; CDR3aa: CASSSRGGDRGQETQYF; CDR3nt: TGTGCCAGCAGCAGCCGAGGGGGGGACAGGGGTCAAGAGACCCAGTACTTC
j_gene: TRBJ1-5; abundance: NA; d_gene: NA; len: 16; v_gene: TRBV19; CDR3aa: CASSNQQGYSNQPQHF; CDR3nt: TGTGCCAGTAGTAACCAACAGGGATATAGCAATCAGCCCCAGCATTTT
j_gene: TRBJ2-7; abundance: NA; d_gene: NA; len: 14; v_gene: TRBV2; CDR3aa: CASIDQQGSYEQYF; CDR3nt: TGTGCCAGCATTGATCAACAGGGTTCCTACGAGCAGTACTTC
j_gene: TRBJ1-5; abundance: NA; d_gene: NA; len: 16; v_gene: TRBV7-8; CDR3aa: CASSSSTGPPNQPQHF; CDR3nt: TGTGCCAGCAGCTCCTCGACAGGTCCACCGAATCAGCCCCAGCATTTT
j_gene: TRBJ1-4; abundance: NA; d_gene: TRBD1; len: 17; v_gene: TRBV6-6; CDR3aa: CASSPNKQGGSNEKLFF; CDR3nt: TGTGCCAGCAGTCCAAATAAACAGGGGGGTTCGAATGAAAAACTGTTTTTT
j_gene: TRBJ2-6; abundance: NA; d_gene: NA; len: 21; v_gene: TRBV12-5; CDR3aa: CASGLVMMSSVLQTGANVLTF; CDR3nt: TGTGCTAGTGGTTTGGTAATGATGTCTAGCGTATTACAAACTGGGGCCAACGTCCTGACTTTC
j_gene: TRBJ2-1; abundance: once; d_gene: TRBD1; len: 16; v_gene: TRBV5-1; CDR3aa: CASSVGWTGGRNEQFF; CDR3nt: TGCGCCAGCAGCGTCGGTTGGACAGGGGGCCGAAATGAGCAGTTCTTC
j_gene: TRBJ1-5; abundance: NA; d_gene: NA; len: 17; v_gene: TRBV19; CDR3aa: CASRSGTLVYSNQPQHF; CDR3nt: TGTGCCAGTAGATCCGGGACACTAGTTTATAGCAATCAGCCCCAGCATTTT
j_gene: TRBJ2-7; abundance: NA; d_gene: TRBD1; len: 15; v_gene: TRBV6-2/TRBV6-3; CDR3aa: CASSYSPGQNYEQYF; CDR3nt: TGTGCCAGCAGCTATAGTCCGGGACAGAACTACGAGCAGTACTTC
j_gene: TRBJ1-2; abundance: NA; d_gene: TRBD1; len: 16; v_gene: TRBV7-9; CDR3aa: CASSNDRGLVNYGYTF; CDR3nt: TGTGCCAGCAGTAATGACAGGGGGCTCGTCAACTATGGCTACACCTTC
j_gene: TRBJ1-4; abundance: few; d_gene: NA; len: 15; v_gene: TRBV18; CDR3aa: CASSEDSLPNEKLFF; CDR3nt: TGTGCCAGCTCAGAAGACAGCCTCCCCAATGAAAAACTGTTTTTT
j_gene: TRBJ2-5; abundance: NA; d_gene: NA; len: 17; v_gene: TRBV11-2; CDR3aa: CASSLRLQGSRRETQYF; CDR3nt: TGTGCCAGCAGCTTACGGCTTCAGGGGTCCCGCAGAGAGACCCAGTACTTC
j_gene: TRBJ1-2; abundance: NA; d_gene: NA; len: 15; v_gene: TRBV6-5; CDR3aa: CASAAGGLGGTGYTF; CDR3nt: TGTGCCAGCGCTGCTGGGGGTCTAGGGGGAACTGGCTACACCTTC
j_gene: TRBJ1-2; abundance: NA; d_gene: TRBD1; len: 14; v_gene: TRBV6-5; CDR3aa: CASTSGTGTHGYTF; CDR3nt: TGTGCCAGCACCTCCGGGACAGGGACTCATGGCTACACCTTC
j_gene: TRBJ1-2; abundance: NA; d_gene: NA; len: 17; v_gene: TRBV4-1; CDR3aa: CASSQARILGRGDGYTF; CDR3nt: TGCGCCAGCAGCCAAGCCCGGATTTTGGGGCGGGGAGATGGCTACACCTTC
j_gene: TRBJ1-2; abundance: NA; d_gene: TRBD1; len: 13; v_gene: TRBV12-5; CDR3aa: CASGYTGTGTIYF; CDR3nt: TGTGCTAGTGGCTACACCGGGACAGGGACCATTTACTTC
j_gene: TRBJ1-6; abundance: NA; d_gene: NA; len: 18; v_gene: TRBV28; CDR3aa: CASSPYPGGTHSNSPLHF; CDR3nt: TGTGCCAGCAGTCCCTACCCGGGAGGGACCCATTCCAATTCACCCCTCCACTTT
j_gene: TRBJ1-2; abundance: NA; d_gene: TRBD1; len: 14; v_gene: TRBV28; CDR3aa: CASSLPDREDIYTF; CDR3nt: TGTGCCAGCAGTTTACCGGACAGGGAGGATATCTACACCTTC
j_gene: TRBJ1-1; abundance: NA; d_gene: TRBD1; len: 15; v_gene: TRBV29-1; CDR3aa: CSVETQTGGYTEAFF; CDR3nt: TGCAGCGTTGAAACCCAGACAGGGGGCTACACTGAAGCTTTCTTT
j_gene: TRBJ2-2; abundance: once; d_gene: NA; len: 17; v_gene: TRBV5-1; CDR3aa: CASSLQPGGVGTGELFF; CDR3nt: TGCGCCAGCAGCTTACAGCCTGGCGGGGTGGGCACCGGGGAGCTGTTTTTT